The following is a T cell receptor (beta chain) sequence with its context. This entry comes from a study of blood T cell repertoires in COVID-19. TCRdb's copy holds only in-frame clones and misses some; the assay was immunoSEQ multiplex PCR. The sample consists of around 81,000 clones, roughly 86% of them appearing once. This CDR3 is built from 16 residues. V gave up 5 bases and J gave up 6 bases, with 19 bases separating them. The germline V gene has CDR1 KGHDR and CDR2 SFDVKD. The sample consisted of peripheral blood. This receptor was identified in a man between 65 and 85 years old with acute or convalescent COVID-19. The rearrangement links TRBV24-1 to TRBJ2-1, with D possibly being TRBD2 (6 bases). In nucleotides, the CDR3 is TGTGCCACCAGTGGTCCGATGGAGGGCCGCGGCAATGAGCAGTTCTTC. Encoded protein: CATSGPMEGRGNEQFF.